The 4 T cell receptor beta chains given below trace back to one sample, sequenced in a study of PD-1 blockade in classical Hodgkin lymphoma. This table comes from immunoSEQ multiplex PCR, and its TCRdb copy is limited to in-frame clones, with some not included. The table shows tens of thousands of clones, with over 65% occurring only once. Indicated time point: cycle 4 day 1 (C4D1), after more than five weeks of nivolumab. With no exception, relapse followed autologous stem cell transplantation in all patients, and brentuximab vedotin exposure varied. The sequenced sample was peripheral blood mononuclear cells (PBMCs), obtained before the fourth cycle of nivolumab. The receptors originated from a human donor with classical Hodgkin lymphoma.

In this sample, this clone turned up once. CDR3 DNA: TGCGCCAGCAGCGATTCGTCCTACGAGCAGTACTTC. It specifies CASSDSSYEQYF. The chain has TRBV10-2 and TRBJ2-7; D is unresolved. The germline V gene encodes CDR1 WSHSY and CDR2 SAAADI. V was pared by 6 bases and J by 1 base, with 7 bases between. This CDR3 region has 12 residues.

The chain combines TRBV7-9 with TRBJ2-1, with D perhaps given as TRBD1 or TRBD2 (6 bases each). Germline lookup yields CDR1 SEHNR and CDR2 FQNEAQ (reference sequence). CDR3 length equals 15 residues. Trimming stripped 1 base from V and 6 bases from J, with 13 bases between. The CDR3 sequence is CASSLVAAGVNEQFF. CDR3 bases: TGTGCCAGCAGCTTAGTAGCGGCAGGGGTCAATGAGCAGTTCTTC.

This sequence joins TRBV28 and TRBJ1-1, with unresolved D. The CDR3 consists of 16 residues. Germline values: CDR1 MDHEN, CDR2 SYDVKM. The V end was cut by 6 bases, the J end by 2 bases, with 19 bases between. The chain's CDR3 is CASRAYLRRENTEAFF. The CDR3 bases are TGTGCCAGCAGAGCATACCTCAGGAGGGAAAACACTGAAGCTTTCTTT.

The chain is built from TRBV6-5 and TRBJ1-2; D is possibly TRBD1 (5 bases). This CDR3 spans 14 amino acids. From germline, CDR1 is MNHEY and CDR2 SVGAGI. V was pared by 6 bases and J by 7 bases, with 18 bases between. In DNA, the CDR3 is TGTGCCAGCAGCATGACAGCTTGGGGAACTGGCTACACCTTC. This codes for CASSMTAWGTGYTF.